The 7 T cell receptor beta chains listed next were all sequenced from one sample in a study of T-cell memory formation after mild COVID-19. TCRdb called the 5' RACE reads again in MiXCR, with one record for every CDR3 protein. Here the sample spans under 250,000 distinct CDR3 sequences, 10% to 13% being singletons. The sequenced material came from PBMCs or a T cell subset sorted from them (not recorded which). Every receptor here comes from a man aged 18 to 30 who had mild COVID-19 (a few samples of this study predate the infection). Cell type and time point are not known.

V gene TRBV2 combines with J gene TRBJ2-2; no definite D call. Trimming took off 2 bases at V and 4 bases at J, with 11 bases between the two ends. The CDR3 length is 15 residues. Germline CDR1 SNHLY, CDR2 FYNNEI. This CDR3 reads CASSERQAGTGELFF. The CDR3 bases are TGTGCCAGCAGTGAAAGGCAGGCTGGCACCGGGGAGCTGTTTTTT.

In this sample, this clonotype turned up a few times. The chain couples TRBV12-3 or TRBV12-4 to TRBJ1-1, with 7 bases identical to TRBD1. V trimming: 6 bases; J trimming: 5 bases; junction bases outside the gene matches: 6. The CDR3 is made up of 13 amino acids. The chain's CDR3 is CASSQGELTEAFF. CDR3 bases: TGTGCCAGCAGCCAGGGGGAGCTTACTGAAGCTTTCTTT.

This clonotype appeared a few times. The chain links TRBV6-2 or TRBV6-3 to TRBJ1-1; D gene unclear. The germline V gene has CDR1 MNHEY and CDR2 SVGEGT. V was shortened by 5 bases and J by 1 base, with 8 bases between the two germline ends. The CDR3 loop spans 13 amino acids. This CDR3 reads CASSRVENTEAFF. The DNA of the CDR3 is TGTGCCAGCAGTCGCGTGGAGAACACTGAAGCTTTCTTT.

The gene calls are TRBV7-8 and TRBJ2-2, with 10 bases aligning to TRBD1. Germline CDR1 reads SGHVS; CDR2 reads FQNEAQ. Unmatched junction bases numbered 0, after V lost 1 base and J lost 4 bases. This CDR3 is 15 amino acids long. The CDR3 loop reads CASSLGDRGTGELFF. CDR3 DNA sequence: TGTGCCAGCAGCTTAGGGGACAGGGGCACCGGGGAGCTGTTTTTT.

In DNA form, the CDR3 reads TGTGCCAGCAGCTTAGGTTTGGGAACGAACACCGGGGAGCTGTTTTTT. Its protein is CASSLGLGTNTGELFF. The J gene is TRBJ2-2, the V gene TRBV7-9; D not resolved. The CDR3 sequence is 16 residues long. Trimming left V 1 base short and J 0 bases short, with 9 bases between. Germline-derived CDR1 and CDR2 are SEHNR and FQNEAQ (reference sequence).

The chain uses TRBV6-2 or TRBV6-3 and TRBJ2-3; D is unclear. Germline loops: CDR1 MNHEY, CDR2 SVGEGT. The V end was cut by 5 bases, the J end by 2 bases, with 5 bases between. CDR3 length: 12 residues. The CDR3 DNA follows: TGTGCCAGCAGTCACACCACAGATACGCAGTATTTT. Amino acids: CASSHTTDTQYF.

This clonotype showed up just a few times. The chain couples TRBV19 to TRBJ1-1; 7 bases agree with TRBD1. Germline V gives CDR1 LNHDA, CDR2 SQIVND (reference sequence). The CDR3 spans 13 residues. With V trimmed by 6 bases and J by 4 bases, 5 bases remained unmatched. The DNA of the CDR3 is TGTGCCAGTAGCACAGGGGCCCCCACTGAAGCTTTCTTT. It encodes CASSTGAPTEAFF.